The sequence of this T cell receptor (beta chain) was determined in a study of tumor and adjacent non-tumor tissue in lung cancer. RNA was extracted from bulk tissue without any cell sorting. More than 3 cm separated this lung sample from the edge of the tumor. This CDR3 comprises 10 residues. Per the germline V gene, CDR1 is SQVTM and CDR2 is ANQGSEA. Remarks on this clonotype: The junction differs from germline at one of its ends, possibly a read error.

Three rounds of nested PCR, following a modified ARM-PCR protocol, produced the TCRbeta library. Via MiXCR, TCRdb re-called the multiplex PCR reads, giving one row per CDR3 protein. The sample records some 100,000 distinct CDR3 sequences, more than 55% being singletons. The sequenced sample consisted of distant non-tumor lung tissue. This TCR was recovered from a man aged 30-40 years with non-small cell lung cancer. The chain recombines TRBV29-1 with TRBJ2-3; D is uncertain. The CDR3 DNA follows: TGCAGCGTTGAAGCAGTTACGAAGTATTTT. It encodes CSVEAVTKYF.